This T cell receptor beta chain was sequenced for a study of beta chain features in type 1 diabetes. The CDR3 consists of 17 residues. Per germline, CDR1 SGDLS and CDR2 YYNGEE. Deletions cut 4 bases from V and 1 base from J, with 21 bases between. The isolated RNA, all of it, was reverse transcribed, so expressed TCRB transcripts were what got sequenced. TCRdb's table, derived via immunoSEQ multiplex PCR, lists solely in-frame clones and lacks some. The sample carries about 9,400 clones, 75% to 85% recorded once. Sequencing input: Tregs from blood. This clonotype was sampled from a woman aged 18-30 years in good health. This chain links TRBV9 with TRBJ2-7; no reliable D call. Here the CDR3 DNA reads TGTGCCAGCAGCCCTCTCCCCCATTTTCGAGATTCCTACGAGCAGTACTTC. Its translation: CASSPLPHFRDSYEQYF.